This TCR beta chain was captured by sequencing in a study of T cell repertoires in cytomegalovirus infection. Study in general: CMV epitopes that were recently identified and HLA-C-restricted were used alongside well-studied HLA-B-restricted ones. Study observations and caveats: Across the ex vivo response, the dominant clonotypes were HLA-C-restricted CMV-specific TCR beta clonotypes. There were carriers of CMV plus the relevant HLA, and cumulative public TCR beta family frequency identified them.

Per germline, CDR1 SEHNR and CDR2 FQNEAQ (reference sequence). The CDR3 sequence is 14 residues long. The V gene lost 5 bases and the J gene lost 7 bases, with 14 bases spanning the gap. One entry per CDR3 protein, called by TCRdb with MiXCR from the reads. The table includes 49,000 or so distinct CDR3 sequences, roughly 18% detected once. A few counts support this clonotype. Its antigen is still unknown. The rearrangement uses TRBV7-9 and TRBJ2-2; D unclear. This TCR derives from a human donor in good health (CMV status not recorded). Some clones in this sample may be carry-over from other donors' samples. The source material was CD8+ T cells from cultured PBMCs, sampled from culture after CMV antigen stimulation. Written as DNA, the CDR3 is TGTGCCAGCAGCCCAGTTGTGTCTGTCGGGGAGCTGTTTTTT. Translation: CASSPVVSVGELFF.